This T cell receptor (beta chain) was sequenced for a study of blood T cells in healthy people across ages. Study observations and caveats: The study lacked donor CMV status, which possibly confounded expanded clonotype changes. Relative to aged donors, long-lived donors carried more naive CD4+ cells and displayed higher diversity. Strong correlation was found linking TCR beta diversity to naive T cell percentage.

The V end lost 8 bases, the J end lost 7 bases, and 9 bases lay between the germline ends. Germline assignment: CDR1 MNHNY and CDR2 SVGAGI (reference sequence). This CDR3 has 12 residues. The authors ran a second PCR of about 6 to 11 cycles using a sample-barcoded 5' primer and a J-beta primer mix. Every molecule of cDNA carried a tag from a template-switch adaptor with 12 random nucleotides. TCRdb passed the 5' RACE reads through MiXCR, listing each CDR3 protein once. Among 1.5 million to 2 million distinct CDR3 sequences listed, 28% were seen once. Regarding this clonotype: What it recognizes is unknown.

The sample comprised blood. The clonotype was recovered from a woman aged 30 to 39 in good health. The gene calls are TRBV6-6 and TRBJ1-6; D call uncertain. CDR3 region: CASGPSNSPLHF. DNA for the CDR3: TGTGCCAGCGGACCATCGAATTCACCCCTCCACTTT.